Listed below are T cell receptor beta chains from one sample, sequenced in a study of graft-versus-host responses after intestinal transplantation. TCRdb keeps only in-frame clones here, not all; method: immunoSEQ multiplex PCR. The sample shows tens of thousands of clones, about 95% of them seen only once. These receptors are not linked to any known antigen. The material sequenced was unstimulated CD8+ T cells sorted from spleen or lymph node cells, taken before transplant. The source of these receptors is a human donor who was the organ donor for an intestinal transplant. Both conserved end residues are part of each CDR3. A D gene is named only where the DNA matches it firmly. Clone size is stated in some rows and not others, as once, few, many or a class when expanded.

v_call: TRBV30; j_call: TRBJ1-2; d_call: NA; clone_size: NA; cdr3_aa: CAWRTVGVYGYTF; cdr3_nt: TGTGCCTGGAGGACCGTCGGCGTCTATGGCTACACCTTC
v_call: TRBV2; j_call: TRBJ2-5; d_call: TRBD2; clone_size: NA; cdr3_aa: CASSSLTSRSQETQYF; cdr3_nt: TGTGCCAGCAGTTCCCTGACTAGCAGATCCCAAGAGACCCAGTACTTC
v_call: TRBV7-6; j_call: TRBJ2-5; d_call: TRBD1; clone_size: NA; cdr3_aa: CASSLTGMQETQYF; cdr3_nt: TGTGCCAGCAGCCTGACAGGGATGCAAGAGACCCAGTACTTC
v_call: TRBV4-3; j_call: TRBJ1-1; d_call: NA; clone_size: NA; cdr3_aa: CASSQIKNTEAFF; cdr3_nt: TGCGCCAGCAGCCAAATAAAGAACACTGAAGCTTTCTTT
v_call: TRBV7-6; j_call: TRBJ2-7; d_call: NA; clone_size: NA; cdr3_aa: CASSSPGPIGFPYEQYF; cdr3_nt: TGTGCCAGCAGCTCCCCGGGACCCATAGGGTTTCCCTACGAGCAGTACTTC
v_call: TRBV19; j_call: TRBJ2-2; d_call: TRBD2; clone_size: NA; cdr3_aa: CASPGLAGGTGELFF; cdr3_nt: TGTGCCTCCCCCGGACTAGCGGGGGGGACCGGGGAGCTGTTTTTT
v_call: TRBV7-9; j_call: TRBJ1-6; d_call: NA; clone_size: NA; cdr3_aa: CASSLATGGNSPLHF; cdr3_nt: TGTGCCAGCAGCTTAGCGACAGGCGGAAATTCACCCCTCCACTTT
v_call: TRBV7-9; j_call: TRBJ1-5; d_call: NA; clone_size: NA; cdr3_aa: CASSLAHGGAAQPQHF; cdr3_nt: TGTGCCAGCAGCTTAGCGCACGGGGGGGCAGCTCAGCCCCAGCATTTT
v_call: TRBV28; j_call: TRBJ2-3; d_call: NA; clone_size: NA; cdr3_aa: CASSPRELRLSTDTQYF; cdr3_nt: TGTGCCAGCAGTCCCCGGGAGTTACGCCTTAGCACAGATACGCAGTATTTT
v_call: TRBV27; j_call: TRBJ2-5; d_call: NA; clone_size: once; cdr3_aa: CASSELGQGETQYF; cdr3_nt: TGTGCCAGCAGTGAATTAGGCCAGGGAGAGACCCAGTACTTC
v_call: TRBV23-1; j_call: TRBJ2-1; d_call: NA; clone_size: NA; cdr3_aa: CASSQSGGRSGEQFF; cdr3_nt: TGCGCCAGCAGTCAATCCGGGGGACGCTCGGGTGAGCAGTTCTTC
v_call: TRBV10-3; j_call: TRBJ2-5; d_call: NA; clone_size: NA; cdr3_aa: CASGPDQETQYF; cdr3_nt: TGTGCCTCGGGACCGGACCAAGAGACCCAGTACTTC
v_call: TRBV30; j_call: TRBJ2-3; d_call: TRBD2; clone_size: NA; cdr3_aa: CAWTSGNTDTQYF; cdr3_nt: TGTGCCTGGACTAGCGGGAACACAGATACGCAGTATTTT
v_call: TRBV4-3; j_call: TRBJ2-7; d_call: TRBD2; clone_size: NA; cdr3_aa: CASSSPRTSGGSPYEQYF; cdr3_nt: TGCGCCAGCAGCTCACCCAGGACTAGCGGGGGGTCCCCCTACGAGCAGTACTTC
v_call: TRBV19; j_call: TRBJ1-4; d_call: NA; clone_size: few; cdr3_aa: CASSMMRGEKLFF; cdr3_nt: TGTGCCAGTAGTATGATGAGGGGGGAAAAACTGTTTTTT
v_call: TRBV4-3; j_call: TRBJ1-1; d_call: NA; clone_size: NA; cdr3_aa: CASSQRGGLEAFF; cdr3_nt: TGCGCCAGCAGCCAAAGAGGGGGGCTTGAAGCTTTCTTT
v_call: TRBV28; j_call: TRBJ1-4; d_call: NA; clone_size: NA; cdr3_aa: CASSLALLPERATNEKLFF; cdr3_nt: TGTGCCAGCAGTTTAGCCTTATTGCCGGAGAGAGCAACTAATGAAAAACTGTTTTTT
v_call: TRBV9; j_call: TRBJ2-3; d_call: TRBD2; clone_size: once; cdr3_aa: CASSGSGGAADTQYF; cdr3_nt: TGTGCCAGCAGCGGGAGCGGGGGGGCTGCAGATACGCAGTATTTT
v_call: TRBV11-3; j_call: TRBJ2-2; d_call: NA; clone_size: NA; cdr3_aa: CASSSRGGSNTGELFF; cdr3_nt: TGTGCCAGCAGCTCGAGAGGGGGTTCGAACACCGGGGAGCTGTTTTTT
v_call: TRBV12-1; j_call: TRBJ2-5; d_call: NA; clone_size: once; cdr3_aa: CASGGEETQYF; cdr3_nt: TGTGCCAGCGGCGGGGAAGAGACCCAGTACTTC
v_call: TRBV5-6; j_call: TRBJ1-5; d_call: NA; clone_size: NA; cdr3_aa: CARNPGVQPQHF; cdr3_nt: TGTGCCAGAAATCCAGGGGTCCAGCCCCAGCATTTT
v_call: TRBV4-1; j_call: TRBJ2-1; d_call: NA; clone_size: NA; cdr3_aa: CASSLIDNEQFF; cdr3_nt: TGCGCCAGCAGCCTTATAGACAATGAGCAGTTCTTC
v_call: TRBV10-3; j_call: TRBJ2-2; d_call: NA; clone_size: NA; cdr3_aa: CAISGGSQAGELFF; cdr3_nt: TGTGCCATCAGTGGAGGGAGTCAGGCGGGGGAGCTGTTTTTT
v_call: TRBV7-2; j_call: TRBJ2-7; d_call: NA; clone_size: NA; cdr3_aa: CASSHPQRAGARDEQYF; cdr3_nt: TGTGCCAGCAGCCATCCCCAGCGTGCGGGGGCCCGGGACGAGCAGTACTTC
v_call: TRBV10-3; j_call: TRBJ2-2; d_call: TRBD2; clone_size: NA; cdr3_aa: CATWAASGGTTGELFF; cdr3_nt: TGTGCCACCTGGGCTGCTAGCGGGGGTACTACCGGGGAGCTGTTTTTT
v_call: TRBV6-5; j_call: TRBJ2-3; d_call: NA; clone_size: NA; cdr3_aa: CASSDIRGRRYF; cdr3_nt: TGTGCCAGCAGTGACATCAGGGGACGGAGGTATTTT
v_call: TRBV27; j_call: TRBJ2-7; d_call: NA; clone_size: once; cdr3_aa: CASSLTGTYHYEQYF; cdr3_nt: TGTGCCAGCAGTTTGACCGGGACATACCACTACGAGCAGTACTTC
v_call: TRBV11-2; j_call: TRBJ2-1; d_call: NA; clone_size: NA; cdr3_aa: CASTKDGSSYNEQFF; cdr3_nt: TGTGCCAGCACCAAAGACGGGAGCTCCTACAATGAGCAGTTCTTC
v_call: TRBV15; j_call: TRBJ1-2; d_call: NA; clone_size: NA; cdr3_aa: CATSRDGALPVGYTF; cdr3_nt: TGCGCCACCAGCAGAGATGGAGCCCTACCCGTGGGCTACACCTTC
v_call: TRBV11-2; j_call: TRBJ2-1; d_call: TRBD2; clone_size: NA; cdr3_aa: CASSFFTGGFYNEQFF; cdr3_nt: TGTGCCAGCAGCTTTTTTACGGGGGGGTTCTACAATGAGCAGTTCTTC
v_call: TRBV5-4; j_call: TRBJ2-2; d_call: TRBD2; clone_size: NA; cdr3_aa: CAFQLAENTGELFF; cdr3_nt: TGTGCCTTCCAACTAGCGGAGAACACCGGGGAGCTGTTTTTT
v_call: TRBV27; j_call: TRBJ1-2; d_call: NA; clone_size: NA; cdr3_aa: CASSLLGSYGYTF; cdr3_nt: TGTGCCAGCAGTTTATTGGGGAGCTATGGCTACACCTTC
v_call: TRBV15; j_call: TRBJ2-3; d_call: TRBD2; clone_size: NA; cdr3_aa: CATSRYLLAGKGTDTQYF; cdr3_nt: TGTGCCACCAGCAGATATTTGCTAGCGGGAAAGGGCACAGATACGCAGTATTTT
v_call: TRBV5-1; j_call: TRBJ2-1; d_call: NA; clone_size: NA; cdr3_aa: CASGYTYNEQFF; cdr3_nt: TGCGCCAGCGGCTATACCTACAATGAGCAGTTCTTC
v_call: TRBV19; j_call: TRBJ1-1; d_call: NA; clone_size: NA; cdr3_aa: CASSIVEGRETEAFF; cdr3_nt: TGTGCCAGTAGTATAGTGGAGGGGAGGGAAACTGAAGCTTTCTTT
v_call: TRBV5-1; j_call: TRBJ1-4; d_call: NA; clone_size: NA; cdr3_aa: CASIEKLFF; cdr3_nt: TGCGCCAGCATCGAAAAACTGTTTTTT
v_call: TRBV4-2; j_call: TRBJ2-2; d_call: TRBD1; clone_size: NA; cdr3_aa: CASSQPGQGSTGELFF; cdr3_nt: TGTGCCAGCAGCCAACCGGGACAGGGGTCCACCGGGGAGCTGTTTTTT
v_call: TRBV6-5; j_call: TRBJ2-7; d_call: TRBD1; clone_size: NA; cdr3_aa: CASSEQGAEQYF; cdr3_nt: TGTGCCAGCAGTGAACAGGGGGCCGAGCAGTACTTC
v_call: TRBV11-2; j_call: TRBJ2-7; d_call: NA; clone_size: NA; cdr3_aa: CASSPRWGFPYEQYF; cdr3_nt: TGTGCCAGCAGCCCCCGATGGGGCTTTCCCTACGAGCAGTACTTC
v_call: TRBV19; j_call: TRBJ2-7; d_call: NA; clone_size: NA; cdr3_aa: CASSIRTSFNEQYF; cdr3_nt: TGTGCCAGTAGTATTCGGACAAGCTTCAACGAGCAGTACTTC
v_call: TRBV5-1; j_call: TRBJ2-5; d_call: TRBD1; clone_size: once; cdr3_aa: CASSRGQGFRQYF; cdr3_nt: TGCGCCAGCAGCCGGGGACAGGGATTCAGGCAGTACTTC
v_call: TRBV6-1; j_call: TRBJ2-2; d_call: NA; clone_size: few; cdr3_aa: CASSEAPGVGTGELFF; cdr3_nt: TGTGCCAGCAGTGAAGCGCCGGGGGTGGGGACCGGGGAGCTGTTTTTT
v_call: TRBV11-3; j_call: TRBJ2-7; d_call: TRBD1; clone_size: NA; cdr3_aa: CASGQPTGTYEQYF; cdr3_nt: TGTGCCAGCGGCCAACCGACAGGGACCTACGAGCAGTACTTC
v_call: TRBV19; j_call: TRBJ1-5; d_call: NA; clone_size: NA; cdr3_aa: CASSTRTQSNQPQHF; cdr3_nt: TGTGCCAGTAGTACCCGGACACAAAGCAATCAGCCCCAGCATTTT
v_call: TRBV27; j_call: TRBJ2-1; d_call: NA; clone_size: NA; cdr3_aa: CASSFWPVRGEQFF; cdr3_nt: TGTGCCAGCAGTTTTTGGCCGGTTAGGGGTGAGCAGTTCTTC
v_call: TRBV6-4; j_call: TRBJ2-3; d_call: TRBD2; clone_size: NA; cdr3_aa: CASSTGLAVILTDTQYF; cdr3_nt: TGTGCCAGCAGTACGGGACTAGCGGTGATCCTCACAGATACGCAGTATTTT
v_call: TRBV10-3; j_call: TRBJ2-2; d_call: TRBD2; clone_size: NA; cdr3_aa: CAISDSAGGPNTGELFF; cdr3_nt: TGTGCCATCAGTGATTCAGCGGGGGGTCCGAACACCGGGGAGCTGTTTTTT
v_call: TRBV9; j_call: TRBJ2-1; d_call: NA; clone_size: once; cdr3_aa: CASSASGSGDNEQFF; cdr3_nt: TGTGCCAGCAGCGCATCAGGGAGTGGTGACAATGAGCAGTTCTTC
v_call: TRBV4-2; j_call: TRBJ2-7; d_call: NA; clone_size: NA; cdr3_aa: CASSRGLTLSYEQYF; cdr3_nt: TGTGCCAGCAGCCGGGGCTTAACCCTCTCCTACGAGCAGTACTTC
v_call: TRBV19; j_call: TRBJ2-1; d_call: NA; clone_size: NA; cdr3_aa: CASSTGLGIYNEQFF; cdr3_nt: TGTGCCAGTAGCACGGGACTGGGGATCTACAATGAGCAGTTCTTC
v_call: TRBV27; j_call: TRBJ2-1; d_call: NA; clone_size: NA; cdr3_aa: CASSLRPYNEQFF; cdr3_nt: TGTGCCAGTAGTTTGCGCCCCTACAATGAGCAGTTCTTC
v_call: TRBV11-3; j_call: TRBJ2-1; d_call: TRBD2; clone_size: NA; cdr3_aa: CASSLGLAGAYNEQFF; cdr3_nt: TGTGCCAGCAGCTTAGGTCTAGCGGGGGCTTACAATGAGCAGTTCTTC